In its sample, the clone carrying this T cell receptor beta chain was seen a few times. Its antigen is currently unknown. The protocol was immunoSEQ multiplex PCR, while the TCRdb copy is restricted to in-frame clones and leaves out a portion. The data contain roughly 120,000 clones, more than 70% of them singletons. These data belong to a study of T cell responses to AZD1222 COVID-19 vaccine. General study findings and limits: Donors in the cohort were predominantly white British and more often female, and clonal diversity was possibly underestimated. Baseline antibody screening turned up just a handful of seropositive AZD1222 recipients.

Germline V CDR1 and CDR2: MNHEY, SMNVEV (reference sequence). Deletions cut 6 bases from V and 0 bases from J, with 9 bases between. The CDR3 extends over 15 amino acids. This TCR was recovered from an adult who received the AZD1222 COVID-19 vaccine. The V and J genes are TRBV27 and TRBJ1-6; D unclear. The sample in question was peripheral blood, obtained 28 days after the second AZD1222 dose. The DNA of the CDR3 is TGTGCCAGCAGAGTAGGAAGCTCCTATAATTCACCCCTCCACTTT. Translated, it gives CASRVGSSYNSPLHF.